The following is a T cell receptor beta chain sequence with its context. The data were taken from a study of T cells expressing NK-cell markers. Study-level information: Repertoires of TCR beta were obtained from T cells sorted as CD3+CD56+NKG2C+, CD3+CD56+NKG2C- and CD3+CD56-NKG2C+. Seven HCMV-seropositive donors and one seronegative donor made up the eight sequenced donors.

TCRdb reprocessed the 5' RACE reads, keeping one entry per CDR3 protein, no DNA. The sample holds fewer than 400,000 distinct CDR3 sequences. The sequencing input was blood T cells: a sorted CD56 or NKG2C T cell subset, CD4+ or CD8+ T cells, or bulk PBMC T cells (not recorded which). This TCR derives from a man aged 18-69 years in good health.

The CDR3 region is CASSFRGGTQYF. The chain couples TRBV28 to TRBJ2-5; lacking DNA, the TRBD1 call made by TCRdb goes unchecked. CDR3 size: 12 residues. Per germline, CDR1 MDHEN and CDR2 SYDVKM.